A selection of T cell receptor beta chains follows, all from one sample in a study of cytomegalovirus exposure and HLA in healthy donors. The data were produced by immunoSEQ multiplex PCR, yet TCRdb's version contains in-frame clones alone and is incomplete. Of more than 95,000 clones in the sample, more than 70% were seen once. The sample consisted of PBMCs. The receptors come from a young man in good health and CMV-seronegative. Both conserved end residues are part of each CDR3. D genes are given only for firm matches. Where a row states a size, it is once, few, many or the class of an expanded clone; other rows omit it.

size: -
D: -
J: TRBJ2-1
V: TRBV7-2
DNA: TGTGCCAGCAGCCCGGGCTCCTACAATGAGCAGTTCTTC
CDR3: CASSPGSYNEQFF

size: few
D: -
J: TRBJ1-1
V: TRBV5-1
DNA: TGCGCCAGCAGCTTCGGGGTTCTGGGGAACACTGAAGCTTTCTTT
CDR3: CASSFGVLGNTEAFF

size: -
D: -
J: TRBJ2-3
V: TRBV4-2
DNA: TGTGCCAGCAGCCAAGATAAGAGGGACGGGGACACCTACACAGATACGCAGTATTTT
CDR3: CASSQDKRDGDTYTDTQYF

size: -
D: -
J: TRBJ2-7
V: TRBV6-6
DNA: TGTGCCAGCAGTTACTCGGACAGCTACGAGCAGTACTTC
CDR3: CASSYSDSYEQYF

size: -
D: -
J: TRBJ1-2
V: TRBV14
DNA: TGTGCCAGCAGCCGAAAACTCGGTAATGGCTACACCTTC
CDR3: CASSRKLGNGYTF

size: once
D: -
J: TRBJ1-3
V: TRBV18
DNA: TGTGCCAGCTCACCACCGCGGGGCCCTGGAAACACCATATATTTT
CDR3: CASSPPRGPGNTIYF

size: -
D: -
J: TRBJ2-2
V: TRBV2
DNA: TGTGCCAGCAAAAAACAGGCGAACACCGGGGAGCTGTTTTTT
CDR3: CASKKQANTGELFF

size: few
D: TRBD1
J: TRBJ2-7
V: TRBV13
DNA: TGTGCCAGCAGCAGGGACAGGGTAAGACAGTACTTC
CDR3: CASSRDRVRQYF

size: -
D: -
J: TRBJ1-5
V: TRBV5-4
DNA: TGTGCCAGCAGCTTGGCCGGGGGGGAGAATCAGCCCCAGCATTTT
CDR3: CASSLAGGENQPQHF

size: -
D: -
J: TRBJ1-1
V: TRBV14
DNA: TGTGCCAGCAGCCCCGAGGCCGTGAACACTGAAGCTTTCTTT
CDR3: CASSPEAVNTEAFF

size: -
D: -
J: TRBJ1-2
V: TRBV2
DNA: TGTGCCAGCAGTGAATCGACGGGGAACTATGGCTACACCTTC
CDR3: CASSESTGNYGYTF

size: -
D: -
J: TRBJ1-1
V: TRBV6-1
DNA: TGTGCCAGCAGTGAATTGTCAGGGGAGGAAGCTTTCTTT
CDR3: CASSELSGEEAFF

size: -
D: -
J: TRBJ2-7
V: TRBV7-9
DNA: TGTGCCAGCAGCTCTGGGGGCCGCTACGAGCAGTACTTC
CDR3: CASSSGGRYEQYF

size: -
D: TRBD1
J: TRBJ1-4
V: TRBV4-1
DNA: TGCGCCAGCAGCTCCGTCGGACAGGGCTTTGAAAAACTGTTTTTT
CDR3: CASSSVGQGFEKLFF

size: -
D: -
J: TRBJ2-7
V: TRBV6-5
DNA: TGTGCCAGCAGTTACGCGCAGGGTTCCTACGAGCAGTACTTC
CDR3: CASSYAQGSYEQYF

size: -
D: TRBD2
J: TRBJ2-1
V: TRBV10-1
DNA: TGCGCCAGCAGTGAGACTAGCGGGAGTGAGAACAATGAGCAGTTCTTC
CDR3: CASSETSGSENNEQFF

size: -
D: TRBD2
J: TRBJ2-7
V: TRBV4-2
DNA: TGTGCCAGCAGCCAAGTACTCCGGGACTACAGTAAATCTTACGAGCAGTACTTC
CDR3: CASSQVLRDYSKSYEQYF

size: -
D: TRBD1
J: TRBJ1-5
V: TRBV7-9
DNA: TGTGCCAGCAGCATTGGACAGGGGCTGAATCAGCCCCAGCATTTT
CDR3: CASSIGQGLNQPQHF

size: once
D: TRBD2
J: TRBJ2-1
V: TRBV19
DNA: TGTGCCAGTAGTAAGGGCACTAGCGGGAGGGCGGATGAGCAGTTCTTC
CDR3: CASSKGTSGRADEQFF

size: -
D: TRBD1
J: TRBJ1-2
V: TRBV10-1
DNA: TGCGCCAGCAGTGAGTCGAAGACAGGGGAATCCTATGGCTACACCTTC
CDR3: CASSESKTGESYGYTF

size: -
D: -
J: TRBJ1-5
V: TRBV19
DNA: TGTGCCAGTAGTAACCCGGCGGCAGCCCAGCATTTT
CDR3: CASSNPAAAQHF

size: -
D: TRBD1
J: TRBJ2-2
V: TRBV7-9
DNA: TGTGCCAGCAGCTTTGGGACAGGGGAGAAGGCCGGGGAGCTGTTTTTT
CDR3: CASSFGTGEKAGELFF

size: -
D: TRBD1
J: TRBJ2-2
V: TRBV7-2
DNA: TGTGCCAGCCTCCAGTCCAGGGGGTTGTTCCTAGCCGGGGAGCTGTTTTTT
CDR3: CASLQSRGLFLAGELFF

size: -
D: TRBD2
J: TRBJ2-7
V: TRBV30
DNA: TGTGCCTGGAGTGTAGAGGCTAGCGGGAGCTACGAGCAGTACTTC
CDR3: CAWSVEASGSYEQYF

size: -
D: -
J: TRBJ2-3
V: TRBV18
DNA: TGTGCCAGCTCACCAACAGACCGCACAGATACGCAGTATTTT
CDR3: CASSPTDRTDTQYF

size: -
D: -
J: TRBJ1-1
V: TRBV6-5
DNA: TGTGCCAGCAGTTATGGCAGGGAAACTGAAGCTTTCTTT
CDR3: CASSYGRETEAFF

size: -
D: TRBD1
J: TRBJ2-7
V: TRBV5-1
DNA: TGCGCCAGCAGCTTGGACAGGGGGTCCTACGAGCAGTACTTC
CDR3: CASSLDRGSYEQYF

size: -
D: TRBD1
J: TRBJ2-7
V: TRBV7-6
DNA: TGTGCCAGCAGCCCCCAGACAGGGGTCCTGGGCGAGCAGTACTTC
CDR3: CASSPQTGVLGEQYF

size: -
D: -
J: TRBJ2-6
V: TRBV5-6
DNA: TGTGCCAGCAGCTTGTTTGGAGGGACCCCTGGGGCCAACGTCCTGACTTTC
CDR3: CASSLFGGTPGANVLTF